This entry is about one TCR beta chain. Assay: immunoSEQ multiplex PCR; the TCRdb copy retains only in-frame clones and omits some. The repertoire consists of about 170,000 clones, with 79% occurring once and the leading ten covering roughly 20%. The data were taken from a study of blood T cell repertoires in COVID-19. In the study overall: Recovered status applied to Cohort 3 donors who had two consecutive negative PCRs. It also applied to those with clearance or with symptom resolution.

Ages ranged from roughly 18 to 95 years, with residence in around 24 US areas. After removal of 7 bases from V and 4 bases from J, the junction contained 16 bases not matched to a gene. Germline CDR1 reads SGHNT; CDR2 reads YYREEE (reference sequence). The CDR3 runs 18 residues. The TCR sequence derives from a woman in her 70s in a cohort exposed to, infected with or recovered from COVID-19 (not recorded which). V gene TRBV5-4 combines with J gene TRBJ2-3; 12 bases fit TRBD2. The sequencing sample was made of PBMCs or T cells enriched from blood (not recorded which). CDR3 protein: CASGLQTSSGRAPDTQYF. The CDR3 DNA is TGTGCCAGCGGTTTGCAAACCTCTAGCGGGAGGGCCCCAGATACGCAGTATTTT.